What follows is one TCR beta chain and its context. What was amplified from RNA transcripts were TCR beta CDR3 regions. First-round RT-PCR with HTBI primers amplified the TCR CDR3 region. TCRdb re-derived calls from the multiplex PCR reads in MiXCR, one entry per CDR3 protein. The sample has hundreds of thousands of distinct CDR3 sequences; about 45% are singletons. The data are from a study of T cells in Graves' hyperthyroidism and ophthalmopathy. Each diagnosis was grounded in clinical symptoms, serum thyroxine and TRAb, thyroid ultrasound, and orbital computed tomography. Sequenced material: peripheral blood or thyroid tissue (not recorded which). The TCR comes from an adult man with Graves' disease, either hyperthyroidism or ophthalmopathy (not recorded which).

CDR3 loop: CASSLWGAAEAFF. The CDR3 bases are TGTGCCAGCAGTTTATGGGGGGCCGCTGAAGCTTTCTTT. This chain joins TRBV7-9 and TRBJ1-1; D is perhaps TRBD1 (6 bases). The V end lost 6 bases, the J end lost 6 bases, and 14 bases lay between the germline ends. CDR3 length: 13 amino acids. Looked up from germline, CDR1 is SEHNR and CDR2 is FQNEAQ (reference sequence).